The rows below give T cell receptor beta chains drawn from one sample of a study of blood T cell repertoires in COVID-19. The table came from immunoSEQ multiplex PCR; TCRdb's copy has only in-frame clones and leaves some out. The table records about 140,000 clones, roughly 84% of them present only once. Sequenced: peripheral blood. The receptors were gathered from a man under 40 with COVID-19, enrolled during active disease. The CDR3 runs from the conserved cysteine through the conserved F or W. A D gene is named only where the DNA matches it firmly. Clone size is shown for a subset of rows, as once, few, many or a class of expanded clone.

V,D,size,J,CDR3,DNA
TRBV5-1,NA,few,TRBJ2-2,CASSPTSGNTGELFF,TGCGCCAGCAGCCCTACTTCAGGAAACACCGGGGAGCTGTTTTTT
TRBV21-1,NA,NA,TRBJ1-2,CASSSLRTGPTSF,TGTGCCAGCAGCAGTTTGAGGACAGGGCCAACCTCCTTC
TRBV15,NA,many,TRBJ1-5,CATRRGRNTGDSNQPQHF,TGTGCCACCAGGCGAGGCAGGAATACGGGGGATAGCAATCAGCCCCAGCATTTT
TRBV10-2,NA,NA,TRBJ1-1,CASSDNRGKAFF,TGCGCCAGCAGTGATAATAGGGGAAAAGCTTTCTTT
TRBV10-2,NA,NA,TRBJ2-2,CASRSTGTGELFF,TGCGCCAGCAGAAGCACAGGGACCGGGGAGCTGTTTTTT
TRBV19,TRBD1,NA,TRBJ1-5,CASSRTGGHTQPQHF,TGTGCCAGTAGTCGTACAGGGGGTCATACTCAGCCCCAGCATTTT
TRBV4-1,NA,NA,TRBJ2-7,CASSLREGTGSSYEQYF,TGCGCCAGCAGCCTTAGAGAAGGAACAGGGTCTTCCTACGAGCAGTACTTC
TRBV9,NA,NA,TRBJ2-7,CASSVDPSSYEQYF,TGTGCCAGCAGCGTAGATCCCAGCTCCTACGAGCAGTACTTC
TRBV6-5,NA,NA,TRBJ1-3,CASSYSWSSSGNTIYF,TGTGCCAGCAGTTACTCGTGGTCGAGCTCTGGAAACACCATATATTTT
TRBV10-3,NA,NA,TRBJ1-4,CAISGQRATNEKLFF,TGTGCCATCAGTGGACAGCGTGCAACTAATGAAAAACTGTTTTTT